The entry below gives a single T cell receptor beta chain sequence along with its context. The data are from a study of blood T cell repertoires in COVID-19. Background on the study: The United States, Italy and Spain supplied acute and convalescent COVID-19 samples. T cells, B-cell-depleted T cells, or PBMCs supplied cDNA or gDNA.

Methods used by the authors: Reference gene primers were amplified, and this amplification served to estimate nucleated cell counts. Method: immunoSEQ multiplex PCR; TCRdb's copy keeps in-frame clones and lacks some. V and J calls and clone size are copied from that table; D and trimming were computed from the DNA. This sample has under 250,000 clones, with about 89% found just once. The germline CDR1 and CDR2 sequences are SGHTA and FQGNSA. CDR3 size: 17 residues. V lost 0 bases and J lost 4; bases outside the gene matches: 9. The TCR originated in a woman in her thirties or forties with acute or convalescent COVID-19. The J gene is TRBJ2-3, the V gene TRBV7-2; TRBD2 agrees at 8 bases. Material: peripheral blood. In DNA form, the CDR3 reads TGTGCCAGCAGCTTAGCTGCCCGGGGGGGCCGCTCAGATACGCAGTATTTT. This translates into CASSLAARGGRSDTQYF.